This is a list of T cell receptor beta chains from one sample in a study of beta chain features in type 1 diabetes. Profiling relied on immunoSEQ multiplex PCR, and the TCRdb table lists in-frame clones only, not all of them. Of 250,000 to 350,000 clones in the sample, 9.5% to 11% were seen once. The sequenced sample consisted of naive CD4+ T cells from blood. These receptors came from a woman aged 25 to 39 in good health. Each CDR3 is given without its conserved first and last residue. D genes are given only for firm matches.

j_call: TRBJ2-7; d_call: .; v_call: TRBV5-1; cdr3_aa: ASSLVVGYEQY
j_call: TRBJ2-1; d_call: .; v_call: TRBV7-9; cdr3_aa: ASSHDRVYNEQF
j_call: TRBJ2-1; d_call: .; v_call: TRBV19; cdr3_aa: ASSSLQGAGDNEQF
j_call: TRBJ2-4; d_call: .; v_call: TRBV1; cdr3_aa: TSSQPSSDPYGYKNIQY
j_call: TRBJ1-5; d_call: TRBD1; v_call: TRBV27; cdr3_aa: ASRPGQGLSKEQPQH
j_call: TRBJ2-7; d_call: TRBD2; v_call: TRBV7-6; cdr3_aa: ASSLLSSGISYEQY
j_call: TRBJ1-1; d_call: TRBD1; v_call: TRBV28; cdr3_aa: AHGQGAQGSEAF
j_call: TRBJ1-2; d_call: TRBD1; v_call: TRBV7-9; cdr3_aa: ASSTGDYGYT
j_call: TRBJ2-5; d_call: .; v_call: TRBV9; cdr3_aa: ASSAGLQETQY
j_call: TRBJ2-1; d_call: TRBD2; v_call: TRBV18; cdr3_aa: ASSPSVLRLAGRNEQF
j_call: TRBJ2-7; d_call: TRBD1; v_call: TRBV5-1; cdr3_aa: ASSTQTGVTSYEQY
j_call: TRBJ2-1; d_call: TRBD1; v_call: TRBV9; cdr3_aa: ASSPRVGSGTAYNEQF
j_call: TRBJ1-5; d_call: .; v_call: TRBV28; cdr3_aa: ASTLGSEGNQPQH
j_call: TRBJ2-3; d_call: .; v_call: TRBV7-3; cdr3_aa: ASSSQTGTDTQY
j_call: TRBJ1-5; d_call: TRBD1; v_call: TRBV28; cdr3_aa: ASSNRPQGASNQPQH
j_call: TRBJ2-5; d_call: .; v_call: TRBV2; cdr3_aa: ASSGRYQETQY
j_call: TRBJ2-1; d_call: .; v_call: TRBV29-1; cdr3_aa: SVEPGVGEQF
j_call: TRBJ1-5; d_call: TRBD1; v_call: TRBV7-8; cdr3_aa: ASSFPPGTGYSNQPQH
j_call: TRBJ1-1; d_call: TRBD1; v_call: TRBV5-1; cdr3_aa: ASSLALGQGDEAF
j_call: TRBJ2-5; d_call: .; v_call: TRBV7-9; cdr3_aa: ASSLVRGGETQY
j_call: TRBJ2-3; d_call: TRBD2; v_call: TRBV4-3; cdr3_aa: ASSQDPATSGLPDTQY
j_call: TRBJ1-1; d_call: .; v_call: TRBV4-2; cdr3_aa: ASSQDGAGYDTEAF
j_call: TRBJ2-7; d_call: .; v_call: TRBV4-3; cdr3_aa: ASSQVARVSEQY
j_call: TRBJ2-3; d_call: .; v_call: TRBV6-6; cdr3_aa: ASSYQGGTQY
j_call: TRBJ1-4; d_call: TRBD1; v_call: TRBV7-9; cdr3_aa: ASSLSGQVYNEKLF
j_call: TRBJ2-1; d_call: TRBD2; v_call: TRBV7-9; cdr3_aa: ASSFGLAGVGEQF
j_call: TRBJ2-3; d_call: .; v_call: TRBV25-1; cdr3_aa: ASSEPRGYTDTQY
j_call: TRBJ1-5; d_call: .; v_call: TRBV28; cdr3_aa: ASNRDSNQPQH
j_call: TRBJ1-5; d_call: TRBD1; v_call: TRBV18; cdr3_aa: ASSPDRDGQPQH